The rows below give T cell receptor beta chains drawn from one sample of a study of CD8 T cells in ankylosing spondylitis. TCRdb used MiXCR to reprocess the 5' RACE reads, holding one entry per CDR3 protein. Among about 140,000 distinct CDR3 sequences listed, about 7% were seen once. Sequencing input: blood, either unsorted or a sorted T cell fraction (not recorded which). The receptor set was obtained from a female donor with ankylosing spondylitis or in good health (not recorded which). Each CDR3 is given without its conserved first and last residue. Rows give clone size only sometimes, using once, few, many, or a class for an expanded clone.

size,J,V,CDR3
NA,TRBJ2-3,TRBV5-1,ASSGGWSDTQY
many,TRBJ1-3,TRBV7-9,ASSLVSSGNTIY
NA,TRBJ1-1,TRBV27,ASSLRAGGAEAF
many,TRBJ2-7,TRBV7-2,ASSSGTGKSYEQY
many,TRBJ1-4,TRBV27,ASSLGGSFFNEKLF
many,TRBJ2-3,TRBV7-2,ASSEGLATDTQY
many,TRBJ1-2,TRBV5-1,ASSLEAGGNYGYT
many,TRBJ1-5,TRBV20-1,SARSGTANQPQH
many,TRBJ2-5,TRBV20-1,RKDRGSETQY
many,TRBJ2-1,TRBV5-1,ASTLPDSIGGAYNEQF
many,TRBJ1-1,TRBV5-1,ASSLVRLAEAF
NA,TRBJ2-1,TRBV5-5,ASTSGESSYNEQF
NA,TRBJ2-5,TRBV6-6,ASSLFETQY
many,TRBJ2-7,TRBV4-2,ASSQVGLQQY
many,TRBJ1-2,TRBV7-3,ASSGTGGGRYGYT
many,TRBJ2-2,TRBV5-1,ASTVPVGNTGELF
NA,TRBJ2-7,TRBV20-1,SARESGYFYEQY
many,TRBJ1-1,TRBV18,ASSPLGTADTEAF
many,TRBJ1-5,TRBV20-1,SASDIGSNQPQH
many,TRBJ2-6,TRBV29-1,SVEMGTGGSGANVLT
few,TRBJ2-1,TRBV4-3,ASSQEGGRYNEQF
many,TRBJ2-7,TRBV7-9,ASSPRTGD
many,TRBJ1-4,TRBV12-3/TRBV12-4,ASSLFQGPNEKLF
many,TRBJ2-3,TRBV2,ASSERQAADTQY
many,TRBJ2-2,TRBV15,ATRTENTGELF